The source of this TCR beta chain is a study of chemoradiotherapy in HPV16-positive cancers. Study-wide background: Candidate HPV-specific clones and shared TCR motifs came from a couple of HPV16-positive patients.

Germline CDR1 WSHSY, CDR2 SAAADI. CDR3 size: 15 residues. Germline trimming cut 8 bases from V and 4 bases from J; bases unmatched to any gene: 8. Study results and caveats: For HPV16-positive patients, expanding HPV-responsive T cells associated with longer recurrence-free survival. Only two HPV16-positive patients supplied the functional HPV-specificity definition.

With respect to this clone: The antigen is not known.

Assay used: immunoSEQ multiplex PCR; TCRdb lists only in-frame clones, some missing. This table has about 68,000 clones, 85% to 90% appearing once. This TCR derives from a human donor with HPV-associated anogenital cancer. Sequenced material: blood, taken from a patient who underwent chemoradiotherapy. The chain has TRBV10-2 and TRBJ1-6; 7 positions agree with TRBD1. CDR3 residues: CASRGEGQYNSPLHF. Written as DNA, the CDR3 is TGCGCCAGCCGCGGGGAGGGACAGTATAATTCACCCCTCCACTTT.